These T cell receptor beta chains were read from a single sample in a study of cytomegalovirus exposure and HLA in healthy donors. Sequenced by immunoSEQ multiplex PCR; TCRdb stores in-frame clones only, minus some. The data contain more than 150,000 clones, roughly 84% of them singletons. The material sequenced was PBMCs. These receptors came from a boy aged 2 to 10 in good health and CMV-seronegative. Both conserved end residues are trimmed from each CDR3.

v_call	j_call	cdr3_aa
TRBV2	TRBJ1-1	ASKTGGSPNTEAF
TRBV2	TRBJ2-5	ASSGTSGPQETQY
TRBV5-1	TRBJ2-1	ASSSQTGALHYNEQF
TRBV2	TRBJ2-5	ASRTSGRREETQY
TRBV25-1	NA	ASPPPTGGKYEQY
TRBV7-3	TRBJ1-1	ASSFGGGTEAF
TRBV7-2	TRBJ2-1	ASSSDFSSYNEQF
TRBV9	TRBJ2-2	ASSEAPGTGGVGELF
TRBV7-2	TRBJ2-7	ASSLVNTINSYEQY
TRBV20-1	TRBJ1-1	SARGDSAF
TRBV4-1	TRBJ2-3	ASSQEPPQITQY
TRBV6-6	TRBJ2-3	ASSYRPSTDTQY
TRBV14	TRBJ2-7	ASSSWDSSSYEQY
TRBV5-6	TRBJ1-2	ASSSDRWYGYT
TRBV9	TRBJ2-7	ASSLGQGDYEQY
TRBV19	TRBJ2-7	ASSRGQTGEQY
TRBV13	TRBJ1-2	ASTTRGGGDYGYT
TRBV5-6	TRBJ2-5	ASSLGAWDRYQETQY
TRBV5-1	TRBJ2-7	ASSLRGLAVDEQY
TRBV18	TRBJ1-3	ASSPPGDGNTIY
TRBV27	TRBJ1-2	ASSFLGQGLGYGYT
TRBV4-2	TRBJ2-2	ASSTGTGGSGELF
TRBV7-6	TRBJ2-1	ASSGTRREQF
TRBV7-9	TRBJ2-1	ASSLGSLAAEQF
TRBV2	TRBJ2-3	ASSEGPTGSGTDTQY
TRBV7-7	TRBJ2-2	ASSLDGGGATGELF
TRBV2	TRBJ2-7	ASSEGQAHEQY
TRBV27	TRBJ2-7	ASSPRLAGGSYEQY
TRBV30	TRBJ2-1	AWGGLAGVQEQF
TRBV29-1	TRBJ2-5	TYSPGEETQY
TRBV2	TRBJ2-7	ASRSSGRRYEQY
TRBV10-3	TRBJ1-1	AIVGNMNTEAF
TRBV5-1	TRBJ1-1	ASSSQGFNTEAF
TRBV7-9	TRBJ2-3	ASSMTTDTQY
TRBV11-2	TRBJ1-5	ASSSLQGADQPQH
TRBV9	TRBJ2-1	ASSAIAGGSEQF
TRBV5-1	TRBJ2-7	ASSLWTGYEQY
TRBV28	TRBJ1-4	ASSFMPTYRGRNEKLF
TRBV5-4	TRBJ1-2	ASSLAGTYGYT
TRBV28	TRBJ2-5	ASSRRDRAYQETQY
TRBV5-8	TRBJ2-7	ASREYEQY
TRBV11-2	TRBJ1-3	ASSLAGHTGNTIY
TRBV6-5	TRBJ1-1	ASSSQGDMNTEAF
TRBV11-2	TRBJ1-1	ASSFYSGGKTEAF
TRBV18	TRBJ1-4	ASSPLAVSSNEKLF
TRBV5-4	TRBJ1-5	ASSSDRETQPQH
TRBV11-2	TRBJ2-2	ASSLERAEVTGELF
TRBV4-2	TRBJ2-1	ASSPTRAGHNEQF
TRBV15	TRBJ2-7	ATSRDGLGDEQY